These 16 T cell receptor beta chains originate from one sample sequenced in a study of lymphopenia after photon versus proton radiotherapy. TCRdb's table, derived via immunoSEQ multiplex PCR, lists solely in-frame clones and lacks some. In the table there are around 66,000 clones, approximately 83% of which are singletons. The source was peripheral blood, collected from a patient treated with photon-based radiotherapy. These receptors were taken from a man between 40 and 49 years old with gastric cancer.

V gene TRBV18 combines with J gene TRBJ2-1, with D possibly being TRBD1 (6 bases). V was pared by 4 bases and J by 5 bases, with 9 bases between. The germline V gene encodes CDR1 KGHSH and CDR2 LQKENI. There are 13 residues in the CDR3. For the CDR3, the DNA is TGTGCCAGCTCACTGGGACAAAACAATGAGCAGTTCTTC. Amino acid sequence: CASSLGQNNEQFF. Full variable domain (rest looked up from reference TRBV18 and TRBJ2-1): NAGVMQNPRHLVRRRGQEARLRCSPMKGHSHVYWYRQLPEEGLKFMVYLQKENIIDESGMPKERFSAEFPKEGPSILRIQQVVRGDSAAYFCASSLGQNNEQFFGPGTRLTVL.

This sequence joins TRBV4-1 and TRBJ2-2, with D unclear. Deletions cut 3 bases from V and 4 bases from J, with 9 bases between. The V gene's germline CDR1 is MGHRA and CDR2 YSYEKL. This CDR3 comprises 14 residues. CDR3 in amino acids: CASSHVRSTGELFF. CDR3 nucleotides: TGCGCCAGCAGCCACGTTCGAAGCACCGGGGAGCTGTTTTTT.

This clone was picked up one time. The genes are TRBV7-2 and TRBJ2-1; 10 nucleotides align to TRBD2. The CDR3 sequence is 16 residues long. J lost 2 bases, V lost 5 bases, and 6 bases had no gene match. Germline-derived CDR1 and CDR2 are SGHTA and FQGNSA. CDR3 loop: CASSQDGTSAYNEQFF. CDR3 DNA: TGTGCCAGCAGCCAAGATGGGACTAGCGCCTACAATGAGCAGTTCTTC.

The rearrangement uses TRBV6-4 and TRBJ2-3, with 12 bases that match TRBD2. There are 16 residues in the CDR3. Germline values: CDR1 MRHNA, CDR2 SNTAGT. V was pared by 5 bases and J by 5 bases, with 8 bases of the junction left unmatched. The CDR3 reads CASSLTSGGRRDTQYF. Written as DNA, the CDR3 is TGTGCCAGCAGTCTAACTAGCGGGGGGAGACGAGATACGCAGTATTTT.

The rearrangement joins TRBV12-5 to TRBJ2-1; 11 bases line up with TRBD2. The germline gives CDR1 LGHNT, CDR2 FRNRAP. V shed 2 bases and J 9 bases; nucleotides not matched to a gene: 6. CDR3 size: 15 residues. CDR3 sequence reads: CASGLYSGGAAEQFF. In DNA form, the CDR3 reads TGTGCTAGTGGTTTGTATAGCGGGGGGGCCGCTGAGCAGTTCTTC.

The table lists this clone with a count of one. The chain employs TRBV6-1 and TRBJ1-6; 7 bases map to TRBD1. J was trimmed by 8 bases and V by 2 bases; bases with no gene match: 6. The CDR3 sequence is 15 residues long. Germline CDR1 and CDR2: MNHNS and SASEGT. This CDR3 reads CASSERGDSDSPLHF. The CDR3 region has the DNA TGTGCCAGCAGTGAAAGAGGGGACAGCGATTCACCCCTCCACTTT.

V and J are TRBV29-1 and TRBJ1-2; D unclear. V shed 2 bases and J shed 2 bases, with 6 bases lying between them. This CDR3 region has 12 residues. Germline CDR1 and CDR2: SQVTM and ANQGSEA. CDR3 residues: CSVETVNYGYTF. CDR3 bases: TGCAGCGTTGAAACGGTGAACTATGGCTACACCTTC.

The chain recombines TRBV9 with TRBJ1-1; TRBD1 agrees at 10 bases. Germline-derived CDR1 and CDR2 are SGDLS and YYNGEE. The CDR3 contains 18 residues. V shed 0 bases, J shed 0 bases, and the junction held 8 bases outside the gene matches. The CDR3 DNA reads as TGTGCCAGCAGCGTAGACCCGGACAGGGGGGGATTGAACACTGAAGCTTTCTTT. Translation: CASSVDPDRGGLNTEAFF.

The chain uses TRBV30 and TRBJ2-5; no clear D. V lost 0 bases to trimming and J lost 5 bases, with 10 bases between them. This CDR3 comprises 13 residues. The germline V gene has CDR1 GTSNPN and CDR2 SVGIG (reference sequence). The CDR3 here is CAWSVLVGETQYF. CDR3 sequence (DNA): TGTGCCTGGAGTGTTTTGGTAGGGGAGACCCAGTACTTC.

This clone was recorded a few times. The rearrangement uses TRBV29-1 and TRBJ1-1; 8 positions agree with TRBD1. In germline, CDR1 is SQVTM, CDR2 ANQGSEA. J lost 3 bases, V lost 6 bases, and 3 bases had no gene match. The CDR3 has 12 residues. CDR3 nucleotides: TGCAGCGTGGGACAGGCCGACACTGAAGCTTTCTTT. The encoded protein is CSVGQADTEAFF.

The chain recombines TRBV5-1 with TRBJ1-5, with D perhaps TRBD1 (6 bases). Germline CDR1 and CDR2: SGHRS and YFSETQ. The CDR3 runs to 15 residues. V lost 4 bases, J lost 3 bases, and 14 bases lay in between. The chain's CDR3 is CASSLTGVDNQPQHF. The CDR3 DNA is TGCGCCAGCAGCCTGACAGGAGTTGACAATCAGCCCCAGCATTTT. Based on the CDR3 plus reference TRBV5-1 and TRBJ1-5, the full variable domain is KAGVTQTPRYLIKTRGQQVTLSCSPISGHRSVSWYQQTPGQGLQFLFEYFSETQRNKGNFPGRFSGRQFSNSRSEMNVSTLELGDSALYLCASSLTGVDNQPQHFGDGTRLSIL.

The chain is built from TRBV19 and TRBJ2-7; D is possibly TRBD2 (6 bases). This CDR3 region has 15 residues. Germline V gives CDR1 LNHDA, CDR2 SQIVND (reference sequence). V lost 5 bases, J lost 3 bases, and 17 bases lay in between. DNA for the CDR3: TGTGCCAGTAGTGCGAGACTAGGAGCTGGCTACGAGCAGTACTTC. As protein: CASSARLGAGYEQYF.

The genes are TRBV10-3 and TRBJ1-2; TRBD1 might be the D (6 bases). V was pared by 4 bases and J by 3 bases, with 24 bases between. Germline V CDR1 and CDR2: ENHRY, SYGVKD. The CDR3 covers 18 residues. CDR3 protein: CAISGGRQGLSLDYGYTF. In DNA form, the CDR3 reads TGTGCCATCAGTGGGGGTCGGCAGGGGCTCTCACTAGACTATGGCTACACCTTC.

This chain uses TRBV10-3 with TRBJ1-2; 9 bases are shared with TRBD1. V dropped 5 bases and J dropped 6; count of bases not matched to a gene: 4. This CDR3 comprises 13 residues. The germline gives CDR1 ENHRY, CDR2 SYGVKD. The CDR3 spells CAISRTGDDGYTF. The CDR3 nucleotides are TGTGCCATCAGTCGGACAGGGGACGATGGCTACACCTTC.

The chain is built from TRBV10-3 and TRBJ2-3; a weak D match, TRBD2 (5 bases). The CDR3 contains 15 residues. In germline, CDR1 is ENHRY, CDR2 SYGVKD. V gave up 2 bases and J gave up 0 bases, with 9 bases separating them. This chain's CDR3 is CAISEGLPSTDTQYF. DNA of the CDR3: TGTGCCATCAGTGAGGGACTCCCTAGCACAGATACGCAGTATTTT.

This sequence joins TRBV19 and TRBJ1-1; 9 bases agree with TRBD1. The trim removed 7 bases at V and 6 bases at J, leaving 9 bases unmatched. The CDR3 has 14 residues. The V gene's germline CDR1 is LNHDA and CDR2 SQIVND (reference sequence). The CDR3 here is CASTSDRGGPEAFF. Here the CDR3 DNA reads TGTGCCAGTACCAGTGACAGGGGGGGCCCTGAAGCTTTCTTT.